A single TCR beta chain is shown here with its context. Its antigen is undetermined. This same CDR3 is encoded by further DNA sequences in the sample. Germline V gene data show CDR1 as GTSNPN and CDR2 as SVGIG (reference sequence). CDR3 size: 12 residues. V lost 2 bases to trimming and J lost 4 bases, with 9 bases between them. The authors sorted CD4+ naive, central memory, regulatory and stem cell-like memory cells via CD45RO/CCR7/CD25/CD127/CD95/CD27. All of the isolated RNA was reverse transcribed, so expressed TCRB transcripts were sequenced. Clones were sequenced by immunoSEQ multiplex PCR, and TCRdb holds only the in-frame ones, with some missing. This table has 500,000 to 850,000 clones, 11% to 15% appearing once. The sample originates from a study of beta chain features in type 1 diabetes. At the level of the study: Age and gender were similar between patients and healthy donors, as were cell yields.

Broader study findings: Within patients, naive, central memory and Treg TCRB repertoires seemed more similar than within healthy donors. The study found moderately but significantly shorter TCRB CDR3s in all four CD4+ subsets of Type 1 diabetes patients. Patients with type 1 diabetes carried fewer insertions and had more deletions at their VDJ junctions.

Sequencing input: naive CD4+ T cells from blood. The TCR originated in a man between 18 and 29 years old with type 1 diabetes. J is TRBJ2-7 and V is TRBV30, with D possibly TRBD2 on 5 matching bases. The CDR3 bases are TGTGCCTGGAGTAGGACGGGGTACGAGCAGTACTTC. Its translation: CAWSRTGYEQYF.